The 7 T cell receptor beta chains in this list originate from one sample, sequenced in a study of CD8 T cells in ankylosing spondylitis. TCRdb called the 5' RACE reads again in MiXCR, with one record for every CDR3 protein. Among approximately 260,000 distinct CDR3 sequences, over 8.5% were seen once, and the ten largest hold 6.8%. Sequences were obtained from blood, either unsorted or a sorted T cell fraction (not recorded which). These receptor sequences come from a male donor with ankylosing spondylitis or in good health (not recorded which).

This clonotype was detected ten times or more. This chain's CDR3 is CASSLRQGVSYEQYF. The CDR3 nucleotides read TGTGCCAGCAGCTTAAGGCAGGGAGTCTCCTACGAGCAGTACTTC. The rearrangement joins TRBV7-2 to TRBJ2-7, with D possibly called TRBD1 or TRBD2 (5 bases each). Between the trimmed V and J ends, which lost 2 bases and 0 bases, there was a span of 11 bases. The CDR3 covers 15 residues. In germline, CDR1 is SGHTA, CDR2 FQGNSA.

This clonotype was counted many times. The chain carries TRBV20-1 and TRBJ1-5; D gene uncertain. Germline assignment: CDR1 DFQATT and CDR2 SNEGSKA (reference sequence). The germline V and J ends were trimmed by 0 bases and 3 bases, with 6 bases remaining between them. The CDR3 spans 13 residues. The CDR3 DNA is TGCAGTGCTAGAGACCCCTTCAATCAGCCCCAGCATTTT. Translation gives CSARDPFNQPQHF.

J is TRBJ2-7 and V is TRBV5-5; maybe TRBD1 (6 bases). Trimming stripped 4 bases from V and 4 bases from J, with 15 bases between. The germline gives CDR1 SGHKS, CDR2 YYEKEE (reference sequence). CDR3 size: 14 residues. The CDR3 loop reads CASSLSPTGYEQYF. CDR3 sequence (DNA): TGTGCCAGCAGCCTATCCCCGACAGGATACGAGCAGTACTTC.

There are many counts of this clonotype. A single base separates this from a much larger clone, so it may be a read error. This rearrangement joins TRBV7-8 to TRBJ2-7; D is ambiguous. The CDR3 consists of 13 residues. CDR1 SGHVS and CDR2 FQNEAQ come from the germline V gene. The germline V and J ends were trimmed by 1 base and 0 bases, with 4 bases remaining between them. CDR3 residues: CASSLDPSYEQYF. In DNA, the CDR3 is TGTGCCAGCAGCTTAGATCCCTCCTACGAGCAGTACTTC.

This clonotype appeared a few times. The rearrangement links TRBV7-2 to TRBJ1-6; D is unresolved. Germline V lookup: CDR1 SGHTA, CDR2 FQGNSA. This CDR3 spans 14 amino acids. Deletions cut 1 base from V and 5 bases from J, with 6 bases between. In nucleotides, the CDR3 is TGTGCCAGCAGCTTAGTAGTGGATAATTCACCCCTCCACTTT. Encoded protein: CASSLVVDNSPLHF.

This clonotype was observed many times. The chain recombines TRBV29-1 with TRBJ2-7; D is unclear. V lost 7 bases and J 7 bases, leaving 20 bases between the germline ends. In germline, CDR1 is SQVTM, CDR2 ANQGSEA. The CDR3 contains 13 residues. The CDR3 spells CSAERLGFGEQYF. CDR3 sequence (DNA): TGCAGCGCCGAGCGCTTGGGCTTCGGGGAGCAGTACTTC.

This clonotype came up many times. The rearrangement links TRBV9 to TRBJ2-3; D might be TRBD2 (5 bases). The CDR3 loop spans 17 amino acids. With 0 bases removed from V and 2 bases from J, the gap between germline ends came to 16 bases. Germline-derived CDR1 and CDR2 are SGDLS and YYNGEE. CDR3 loop: CASSVEDSSRSTDTQYF. The CDR3 region has the DNA TGTGCCAGCAGCGTAGAAGACTCTAGCAGATCCACAGATACGCAGTATTTT.